The clone carrying this T cell receptor (beta chain) was found once. What it binds is not known. These data originate in a study of cytotoxic CD8 clonotypes in ibrutinib-treated CLL. Study-level information: The patients comprised 10 to 12 relapsed/refractory and approximately 16 treatment-naive cases, around 17 IGHV unmutated.

Sequencing was performed with immunoSEQ multiplex PCR; in TCRdb, only in-frame clones are kept and a portion is missing. The profile covers 85,000 or so clones, with roughly 83% appearing a single time and nearly 5% taken by the ten largest. Trimming removed 1 base from V and 1 base from J, with 8 bases in between. Germline V gene data show CDR1 as MNHEY and CDR2 as SVGAGI. This CDR3 is 14 amino acids long. Whole-study findings and limits: Patients with sustained remission and those progressing were sampled at differing times. Having risen at ibrutinib response, clonality had fallen back toward baseline by progression. Baseline values of clonality outstripped age-matched healthy donors and followed circulating CD8+ T-cell counts.

This material consisted of PBMCs, taken after 12 months of ibrutinib treatment. V and J are TRBV6-5 and TRBJ2-7; D might be TRBD2 (5 bases). The origin of this receptor is a human donor with chronic lymphocytic leukemia. The CDR3: CASSYLAGSYEQYF. The CDR3 DNA follows: TGTGCCAGCAGTTACTTGGCGGGTTCCTACGAGCAGTACTTC.